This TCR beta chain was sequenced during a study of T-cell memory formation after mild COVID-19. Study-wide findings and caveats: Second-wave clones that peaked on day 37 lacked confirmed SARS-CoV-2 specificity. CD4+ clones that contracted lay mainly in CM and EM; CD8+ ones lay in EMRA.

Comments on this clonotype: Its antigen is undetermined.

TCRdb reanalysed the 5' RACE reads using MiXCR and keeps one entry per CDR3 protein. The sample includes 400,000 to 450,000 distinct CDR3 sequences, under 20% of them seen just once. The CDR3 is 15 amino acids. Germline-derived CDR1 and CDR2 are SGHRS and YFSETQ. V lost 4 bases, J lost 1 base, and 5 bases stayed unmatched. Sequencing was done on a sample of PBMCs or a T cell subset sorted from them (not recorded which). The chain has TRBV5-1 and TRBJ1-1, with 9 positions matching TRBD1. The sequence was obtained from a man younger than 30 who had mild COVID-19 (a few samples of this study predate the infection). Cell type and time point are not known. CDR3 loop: CASSRDRVWNTEAFF. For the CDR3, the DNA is TGCGCCAGCAGCCGGGACAGGGTCTGGAACACTGAAGCTTTCTTT.